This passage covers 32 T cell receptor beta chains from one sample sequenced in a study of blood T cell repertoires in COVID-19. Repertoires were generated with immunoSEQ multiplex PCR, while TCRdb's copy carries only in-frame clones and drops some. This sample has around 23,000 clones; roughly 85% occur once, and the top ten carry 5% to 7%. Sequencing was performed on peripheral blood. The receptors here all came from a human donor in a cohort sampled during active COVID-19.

The CDR3 nucleotides are TGTGCCAGCAGCTCACAGGAACCGAACACTGAAGCTTTCTTT. It is translated as CASSSQEPNTEAFF. The chain employs TRBV7-9 and TRBJ1-1; tentatively, D is TRBD1 (5 bases). V was pared by 4 bases and J by 1 base, with 10 bases between. CDR1 is SEHNR, CDR2 FQNEAQ, per germline (reference sequence). The CDR3 runs to 14 residues.

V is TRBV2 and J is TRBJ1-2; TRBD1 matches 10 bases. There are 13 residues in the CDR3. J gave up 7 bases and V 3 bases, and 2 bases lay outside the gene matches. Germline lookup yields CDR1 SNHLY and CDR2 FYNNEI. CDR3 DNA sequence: TGTGCCAGCAGTGAGGGACAGGGGTTTGGCTACACCTTC. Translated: CASSEGQGFGYTF.

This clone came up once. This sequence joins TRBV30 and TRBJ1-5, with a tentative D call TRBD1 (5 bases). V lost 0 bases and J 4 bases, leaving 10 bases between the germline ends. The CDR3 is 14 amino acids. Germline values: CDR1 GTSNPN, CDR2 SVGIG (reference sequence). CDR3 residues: CAWSVGLPNQPQHF. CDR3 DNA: TGTGCCTGGAGTGTGGGACTGCCAAATCAGCCCCAGCATTTT.

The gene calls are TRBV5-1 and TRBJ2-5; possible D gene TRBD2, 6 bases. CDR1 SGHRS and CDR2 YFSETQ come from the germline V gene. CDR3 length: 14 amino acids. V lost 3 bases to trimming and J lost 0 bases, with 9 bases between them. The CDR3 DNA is TGCGCCAGCAGCTACGGGACTGACCAAGAGACCCAGTACTTC. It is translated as CASSYGTDQETQYF.

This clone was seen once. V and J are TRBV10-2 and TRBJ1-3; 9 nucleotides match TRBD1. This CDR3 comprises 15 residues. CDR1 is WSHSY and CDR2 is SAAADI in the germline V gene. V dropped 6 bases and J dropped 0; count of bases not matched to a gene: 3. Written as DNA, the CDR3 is TGCGCCAGCAGCGACAGGGGGAACTCTGGAAACACCATATATTTT. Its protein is CASSDRGNSGNTIYF.

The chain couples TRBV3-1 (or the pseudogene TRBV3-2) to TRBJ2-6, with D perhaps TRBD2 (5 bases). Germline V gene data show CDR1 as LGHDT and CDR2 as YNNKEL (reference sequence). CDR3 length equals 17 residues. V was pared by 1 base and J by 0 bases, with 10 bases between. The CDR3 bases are TGTGCCAGCAGCCAAGCCGACCGGGGCTCTGGGGCCAACGTCCTGACTTTC. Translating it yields CASSQADRGSGANVLTF.

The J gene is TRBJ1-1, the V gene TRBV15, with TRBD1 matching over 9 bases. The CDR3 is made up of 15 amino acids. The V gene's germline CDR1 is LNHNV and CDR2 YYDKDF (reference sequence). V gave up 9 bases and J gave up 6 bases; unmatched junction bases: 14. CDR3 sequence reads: CATPPPRDRDAEAFF. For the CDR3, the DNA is TGTGCCACGCCTCCCCCCCGGGACAGGGATGCTGAAGCTTTCTTT.

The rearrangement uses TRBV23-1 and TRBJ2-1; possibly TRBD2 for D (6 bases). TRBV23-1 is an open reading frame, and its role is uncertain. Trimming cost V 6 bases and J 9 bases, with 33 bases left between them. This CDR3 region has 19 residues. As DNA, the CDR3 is TGCGCCAGCAGAAAGTACGGGAAATACGACATCGGAGGGGCCGGTGAGCAGTTCTTC. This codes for CASRKYGKYDIGGAGEQFF.

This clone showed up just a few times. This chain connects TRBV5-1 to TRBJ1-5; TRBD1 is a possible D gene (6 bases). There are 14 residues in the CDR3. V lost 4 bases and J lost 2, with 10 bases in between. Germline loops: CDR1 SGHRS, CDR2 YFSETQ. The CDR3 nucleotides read TGCGCCAGCAGCCCCAGGGGCGGCAATCAGCCCCAGCATTTT. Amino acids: CASSPRGGNQPQHF.

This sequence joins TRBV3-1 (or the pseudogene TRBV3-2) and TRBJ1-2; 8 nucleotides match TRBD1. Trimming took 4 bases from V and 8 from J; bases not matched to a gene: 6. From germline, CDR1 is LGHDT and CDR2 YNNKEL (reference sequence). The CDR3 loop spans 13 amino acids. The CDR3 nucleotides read TGTGCCAGCAGCCTCAGGGGGCAGGACGGCTACACCTTC. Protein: CASSLRGQDGYTF.

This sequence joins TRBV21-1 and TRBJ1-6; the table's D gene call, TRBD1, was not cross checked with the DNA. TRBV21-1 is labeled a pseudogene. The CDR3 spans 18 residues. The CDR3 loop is CASSSGTEPFMSNSPLHF. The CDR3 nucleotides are TGTGCCAGCAGCTCCGGGACAGAACCCTTCATGAGCAATTCACCCCTCCACTTT.

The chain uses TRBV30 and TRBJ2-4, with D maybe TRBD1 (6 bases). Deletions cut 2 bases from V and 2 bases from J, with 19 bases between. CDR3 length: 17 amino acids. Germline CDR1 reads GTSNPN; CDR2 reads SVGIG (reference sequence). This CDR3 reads CAWSYRSQGSPKNIQYF. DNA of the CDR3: TGTGCCTGGAGTTATCGTAGTCAGGGGTCGCCCAAAAACATTCAGTACTTC. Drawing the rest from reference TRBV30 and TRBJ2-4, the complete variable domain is SQTIHQWPATLVQPVGSPLSLECTVEGTSNPNLYWYRQAAGRGLQLLFYSVGIGQISSEVPQNLSASRPQDRQFILSSKKLLLSDSGFYLCAWSYRSQGSPKNIQYFGAGTRLSVL.

The CDR3 protein is CASRRIRGRDTEAFF. CDR3 bases: TGCGCCAGCAGGCGTATCAGGGGTAGGGACACTGAAGCTTTCTTT. The V and J genes are TRBV5-1 and TRBJ1-1; D might be TRBD1 (6 bases). The CDR3 is made up of 15 amino acids. The V and J ends lost 5 bases and 3 bases respectively, with 17 bases between them. Germline V lookup: CDR1 SGHRS, CDR2 YFSETQ.

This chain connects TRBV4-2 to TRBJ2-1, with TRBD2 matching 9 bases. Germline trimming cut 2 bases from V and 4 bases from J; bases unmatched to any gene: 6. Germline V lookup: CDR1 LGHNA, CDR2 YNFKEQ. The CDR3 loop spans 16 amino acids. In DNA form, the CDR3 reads TGTGCCAGCAGCCAACGGGGACTAGCTCCATACAATGAGCAGTTCTTC. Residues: CASSQRGLAPYNEQFF.

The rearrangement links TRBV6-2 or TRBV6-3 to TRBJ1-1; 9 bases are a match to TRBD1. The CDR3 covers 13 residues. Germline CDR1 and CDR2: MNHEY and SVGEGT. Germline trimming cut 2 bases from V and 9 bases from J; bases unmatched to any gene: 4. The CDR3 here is CASSYRDRAQAFF. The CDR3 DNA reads TGTGCCAGCAGTTACCGGGACAGGGCCCAAGCTTTCTTT.

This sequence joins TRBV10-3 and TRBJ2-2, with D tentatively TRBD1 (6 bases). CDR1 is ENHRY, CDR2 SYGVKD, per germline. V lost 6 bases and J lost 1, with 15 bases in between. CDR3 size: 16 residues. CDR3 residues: CAISLLRGKNTGELFF. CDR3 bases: TGTGCCATCAGCCTCCTCAGGGGAAAGAACACCGGGGAGCTGTTTTTT.

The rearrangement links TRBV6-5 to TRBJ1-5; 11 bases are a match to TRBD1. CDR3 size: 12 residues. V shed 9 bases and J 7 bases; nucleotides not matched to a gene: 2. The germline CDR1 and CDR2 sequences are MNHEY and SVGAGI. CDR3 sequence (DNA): TGTGCCAGTGGACAGGGGGCCCAGCCCCAGCATTTT. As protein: CASGQGAQPQHF.

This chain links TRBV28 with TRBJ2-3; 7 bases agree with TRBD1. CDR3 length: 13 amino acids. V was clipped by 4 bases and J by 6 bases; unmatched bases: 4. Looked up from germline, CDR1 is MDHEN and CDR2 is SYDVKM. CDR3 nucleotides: TGTGCCAGCAGTTCAACGGACAGGGATACGCAGTATTTT. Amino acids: CASSSTDRDTQYF.

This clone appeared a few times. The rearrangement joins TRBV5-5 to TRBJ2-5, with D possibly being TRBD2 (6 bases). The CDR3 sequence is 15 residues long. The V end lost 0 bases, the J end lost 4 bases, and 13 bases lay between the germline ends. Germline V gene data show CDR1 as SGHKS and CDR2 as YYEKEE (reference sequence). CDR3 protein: CASSLGGSAGETQYF. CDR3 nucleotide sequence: TGTGCCAGCAGCTTGGGCGGGTCAGCGGGAGAGACCCAGTACTTC.

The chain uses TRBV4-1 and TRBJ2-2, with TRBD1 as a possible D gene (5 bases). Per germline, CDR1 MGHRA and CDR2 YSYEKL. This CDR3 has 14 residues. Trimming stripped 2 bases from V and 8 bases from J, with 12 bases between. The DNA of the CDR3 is TGCGCCAGCAGCCAATATCAGGGATGGGGGGAGCTGTTTTTT. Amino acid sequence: CASSQYQGWGELFF.

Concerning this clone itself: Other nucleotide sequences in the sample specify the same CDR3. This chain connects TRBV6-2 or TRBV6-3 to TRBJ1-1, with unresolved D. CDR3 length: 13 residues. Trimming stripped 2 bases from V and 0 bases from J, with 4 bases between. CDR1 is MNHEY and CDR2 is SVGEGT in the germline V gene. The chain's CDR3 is CASSYRVNTEAFF. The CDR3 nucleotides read TGTGCCAGCAGTTACCGGGTGAACACTGAAGCTTTCTTT.

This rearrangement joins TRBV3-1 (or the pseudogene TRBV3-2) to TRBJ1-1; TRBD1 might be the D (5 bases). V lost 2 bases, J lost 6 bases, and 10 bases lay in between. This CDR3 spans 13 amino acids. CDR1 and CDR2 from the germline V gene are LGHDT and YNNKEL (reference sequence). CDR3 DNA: TGTGCCAGCAGCCAACACCAGGGTTCTGAAGCTTTCTTT. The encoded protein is CASSQHQGSEAFF.

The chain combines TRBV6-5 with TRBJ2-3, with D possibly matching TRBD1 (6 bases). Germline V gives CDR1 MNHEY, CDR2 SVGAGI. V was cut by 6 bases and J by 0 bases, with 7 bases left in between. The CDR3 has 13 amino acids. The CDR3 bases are TGTGCCAGCAGACAGGGTAGCACAGATACGCAGTATTTT. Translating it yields CASRQGSTDTQYF.

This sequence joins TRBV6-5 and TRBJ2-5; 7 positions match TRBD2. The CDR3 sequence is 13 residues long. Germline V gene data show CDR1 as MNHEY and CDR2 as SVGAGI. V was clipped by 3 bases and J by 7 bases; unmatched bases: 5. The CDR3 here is CASSYLREGTQYF. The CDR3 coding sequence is TGTGCCAGCAGTTATCTAAGGGAGGGGACCCAGTACTTC.

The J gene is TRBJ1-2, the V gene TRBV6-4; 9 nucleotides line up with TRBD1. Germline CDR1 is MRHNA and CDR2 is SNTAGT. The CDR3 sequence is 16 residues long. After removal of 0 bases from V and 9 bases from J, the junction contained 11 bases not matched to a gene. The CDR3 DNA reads TGTGCCAGCAGTGACTCGGGGACAGGGATACCGGAGAGCTACACCTTC. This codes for CASSDSGTGIPESYTF.

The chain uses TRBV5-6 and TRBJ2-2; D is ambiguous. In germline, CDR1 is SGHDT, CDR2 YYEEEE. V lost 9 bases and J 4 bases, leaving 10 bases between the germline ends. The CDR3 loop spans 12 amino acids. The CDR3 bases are TGTGCCACCGGTGGTGGCACCGGGGAGCTGTTTTTT. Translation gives CATGGGTGELFF.

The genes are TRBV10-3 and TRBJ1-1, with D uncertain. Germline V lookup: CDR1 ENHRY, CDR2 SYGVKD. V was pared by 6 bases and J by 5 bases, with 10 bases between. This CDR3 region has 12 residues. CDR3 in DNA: TGTGCCATCAGCCCATATCAGACTGAAGCTTTCTTT. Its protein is CAISPYQTEAFF.

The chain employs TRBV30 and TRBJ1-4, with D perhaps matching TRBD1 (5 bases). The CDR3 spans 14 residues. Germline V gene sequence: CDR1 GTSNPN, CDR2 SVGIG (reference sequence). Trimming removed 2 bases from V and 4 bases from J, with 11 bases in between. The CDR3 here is CAWSPGSFNEKLFF. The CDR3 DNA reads TGTGCCTGGAGTCCAGGGTCCTTTAATGAAAAACTGTTTTTT.

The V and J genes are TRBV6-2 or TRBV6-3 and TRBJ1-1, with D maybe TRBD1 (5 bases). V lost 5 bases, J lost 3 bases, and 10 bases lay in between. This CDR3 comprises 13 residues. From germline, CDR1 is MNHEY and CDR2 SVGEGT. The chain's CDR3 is CASSIIRDTEAFF. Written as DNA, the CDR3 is TGTGCCAGCAGTATCATCAGGGACACTGAAGCTTTCTTT.

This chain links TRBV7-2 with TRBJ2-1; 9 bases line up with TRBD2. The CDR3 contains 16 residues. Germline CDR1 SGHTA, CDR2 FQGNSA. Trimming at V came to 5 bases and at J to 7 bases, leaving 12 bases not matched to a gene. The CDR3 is CASSISLAGFWNEQFF. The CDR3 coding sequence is TGTGCCAGCAGCATCTCCCTAGCGGGGTTCTGGAATGAGCAGTTCTTC.

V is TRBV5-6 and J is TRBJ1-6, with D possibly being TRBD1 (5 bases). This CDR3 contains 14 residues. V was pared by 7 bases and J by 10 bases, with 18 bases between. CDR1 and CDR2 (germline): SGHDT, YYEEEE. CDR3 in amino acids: CASLRQGRGSPLHF. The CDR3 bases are TGTGCCAGCCTGAGGCAGGGTCGGGGGTCACCCCTCCACTTT.

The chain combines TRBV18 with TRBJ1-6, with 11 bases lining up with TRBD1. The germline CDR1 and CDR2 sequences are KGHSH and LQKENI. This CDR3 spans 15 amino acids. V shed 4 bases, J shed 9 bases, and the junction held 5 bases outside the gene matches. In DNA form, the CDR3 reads TGTGCCAGCTCACTGGGGACAGGGGGAAGTTCACCCCTCCACTTT. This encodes CASSLGTGGSSPLHF.